The present TCR beta chain was sequenced within a study of PD-1 blockade in classical Hodgkin lymphoma. Study at large: Intravenous delivery of nivolumab at 3 mg/kg to patients occurred every 2 weeks. Points from the study as a whole: Patients who initiated nivolumab within 1 year of ASCT were excluded. Partial responders and progressors had significantly lower baseline TCR diversity.

This sample's time point: cycle 4 day 1 (C4D1), after 6 weeks of nivolumab. Relapse was seen in all patients after autologous stem cell transplantation, and brentuximab vedotin exposure was variable. This CDR3 contains 14 residues. CDR1 KGHSH and CDR2 LQKENI come from the germline V gene. J gave up 7 bases and V 4 bases, and 6 bases lay outside the gene matches. Clones were read by immunoSEQ multiplex PCR, and TCRdb kept only the in-frame ones, dropping some. The profile covers around 93,000 clones, with roughly 78% appearing a single time and roughly 9.4% taken by the ten largest. Points on this clone: Its antigen is unidentified.

This TCR derives from a human donor with classical Hodgkin lymphoma. The chain has TRBV18 and TRBJ2-3; TRBD2 agrees at 9 bases. Sequencing was performed on peripheral blood mononuclear cells (PBMCs), taken before the fourth cycle of nivolumab. CDR3 protein: CASSLGLAGNTQYF. The CDR3 DNA is TGTGCCAGCTCACTGGGGCTAGCGGGGAATACGCAGTATTTT. Full variable domain (outside the CDR3, taken from reference TRBV18 and TRBJ2-3): NAGVMQNPRHLVRRRGQEARLRCSPMKGHSHVYWYRQLPEEGLKFMVYLQKENIIDESGMPKERFSAEFPKEGPSILRIQQVVRGDSAAYFCASSLGLAGNTQYFGPGTRLTVL.